The clone carrying this TCR beta chain was detected only a few times. The V end was cut by 5 bases, the J end by 9 bases, with 11 bases between. The CDR3 is 13 residues long. Per germline, CDR1 SGHTA and CDR2 FQGNSA. The entry originates in a study of Ad26.COV2.S vaccination and SARS-CoV-2 variants. Method: immunoSEQ multiplex PCR; TCRdb's copy keeps in-frame clones and lacks some. The sample lists roughly 460,000 clones, nearly 90% occurring once. Treatment defined: 15 to 20 received Ad26.COV2.S at low or high dose, single or two shots; about five received placebo; per-sample allocation not given. Sampling happened 63 days after the first vaccine or placebo injection.

The chain has TRBV7-2 and TRBJ1-6; D unresolved. This sample comprised peripheral blood, obtained in a trial of Ad26.COV2.S vaccine versus placebo. The clonotype comes from a person aged 18-65 years who received the Ad26.COV2.S COVID-19 vaccine or a placebo. CDR3 coding DNA: TGTGCCAGCAGCCAGATCGGCAGTTCACCCCTCCACTTT. Translation gives CASSQIGSSPLHF.